This entry concerns a single TCR beta chain. Looked up from germline, CDR1 is SNHLY and CDR2 is FYNNEI. The V and J ends lost 3 bases and 3 bases respectively, with 12 bases between them. The CDR3 runs to 15 residues. The repertoire was sequenced with immunoSEQ multiplex PCR; TCRdb's copy has only in-frame clones and lacks some. The sample consists of just under 300,000 clones, 70% to 90% of them appearing once. This record belongs to a study of blood T cell repertoires in COVID-19. Study-level information: COVID-19 samples from acute and convalescent phases originated in the United States, Italy and Spain. PBMCs, B-cell-depleted T cells, or T cells provided the cDNA or gDNA that made up the material.

The sequence came from a man aged 65 to 85 with acute or convalescent COVID-19. The chain carries TRBV2 and TRBJ1-5; D is possibly TRBD1 (6 bases). The sample taken for sequencing was peripheral blood. The chain's CDR3 is CASSEGAGPNQPQHF. The CDR3 nucleotides read TGTGCCAGCAGTGAGGGGGCAGGGCCCAATCAGCCCCAGCATTTT.